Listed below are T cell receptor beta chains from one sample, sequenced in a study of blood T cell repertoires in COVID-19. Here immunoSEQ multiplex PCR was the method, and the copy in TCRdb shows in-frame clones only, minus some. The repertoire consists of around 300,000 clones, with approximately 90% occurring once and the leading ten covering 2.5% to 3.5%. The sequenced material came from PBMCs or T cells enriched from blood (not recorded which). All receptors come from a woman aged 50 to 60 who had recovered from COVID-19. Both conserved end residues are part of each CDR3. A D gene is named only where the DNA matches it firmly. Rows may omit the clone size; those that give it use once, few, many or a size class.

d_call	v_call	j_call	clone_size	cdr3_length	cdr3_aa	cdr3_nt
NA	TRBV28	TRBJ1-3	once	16	CASRQLQASSGNTIYF	TGTGCCAGCAGACAGCTACAGGCCAGCTCTGGAAACACCATATATTTT
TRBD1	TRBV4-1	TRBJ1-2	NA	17	CASSHPTPRQGSYGYTF	TGCGCCAGCAGCCACCCAACCCCTCGACAGGGGAGCTATGGCTACACCTTC
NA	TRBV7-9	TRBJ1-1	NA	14	CASSLDTPNTEAFF	TGTGCCAGCAGCTTGGACACCCCGAACACTGAAGCTTTCTTT
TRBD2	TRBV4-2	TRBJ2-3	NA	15	CASSRTSGATDTQYF	TGTGCCAGCAGCCGGACTAGCGGGGCCACAGATACGCAGTATTTT
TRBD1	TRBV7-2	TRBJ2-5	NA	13	CASSLRQGYSQYF	TGTGCCAGCAGCTTAAGACAGGGTTATTCCCAGTACTTC
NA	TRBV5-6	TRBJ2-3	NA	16	CASSLIGDSSQLREYF	TGTGCCAGCAGCCTGATCGGGGATTCATCTCAGCTTCGGGAGTATTTT
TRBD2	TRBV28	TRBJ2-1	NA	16	CASRPTSGRGFNEQFF	TGTGCCAGCAGGCCGACTAGCGGGAGAGGATTCAATGAGCAGTTCTTC
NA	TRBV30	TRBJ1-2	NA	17	CAWSVSYSGLANYGYTF	TGTGCCTGGAGTGTATCTTATTCCGGTTTAGCTAACTATGGCTACACCTTC
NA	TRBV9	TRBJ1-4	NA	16	CASSVGGYFNNEKLFF	TGTGCCAGCAGCGTAGGCGGATACTTCAACAATGAAAAACTGTTTTTT
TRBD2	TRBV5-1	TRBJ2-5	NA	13	CASSSLAEETQYF	TGCGCCAGCAGCTCTCTAGCGGAAGAGACCCAGTACTTC
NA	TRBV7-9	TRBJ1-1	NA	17	CASSLEGDRQANTEAFF	TGTGCCAGCAGCTTAGAGGGCGACAGGCAGGCGAACACTGAAGCTTTCTTT
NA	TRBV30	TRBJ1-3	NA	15	CAWGPGLSSGNTIYF	TGTGCCTGGGGTCCTGGACTTTCCTCTGGAAACACCATATATTTT
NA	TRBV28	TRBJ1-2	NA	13	CASSLTANYGYTF	TGTGCCAGCAGTTTAACAGCTAACTATGGCTACACCTTC
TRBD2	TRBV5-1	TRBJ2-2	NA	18	CASSSSGTSGRKGGELFF	TGCGCCAGCAGCTCCTCCGGGACTAGCGGGAGGAAAGGCGGGGAGCTGTTTTTT
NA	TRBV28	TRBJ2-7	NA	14	CASSLFRITYEQYF	TGTGCCAGCAGTTTGTTCAGGATTACTTACGAGCAGTACTTC
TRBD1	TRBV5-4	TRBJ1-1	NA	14	CASSPAGGSTEAFF	TGTGCCAGCAGCCCCGCAGGGGGGAGCACTGAAGCTTTCTTT
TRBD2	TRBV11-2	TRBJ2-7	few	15	CASSFTSGSPNEQYF	TGTGCCAGCAGCTTTACTAGCGGGAGTCCTAACGAGCAGTACTTC
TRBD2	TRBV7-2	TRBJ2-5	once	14	CASSLGTSGETQYF	TGTGCCAGCAGCCTCGGGACTAGTGGGGAGACCCAGTACTTC
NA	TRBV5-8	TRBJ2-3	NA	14	CASSLAGGTDTQYF	TGTGCCAGCAGCTTGGCGGGAGGCACAGATACGCAGTATTTT
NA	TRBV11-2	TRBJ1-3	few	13	CASSLAGGNTIYF	TGTGCCAGCAGCTTAGCGGGCGGGAACACCATATATTTT
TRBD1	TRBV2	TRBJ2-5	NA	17	CASSVQADPDRGETQYF	TGTGCCAGCAGCGTTCAAGCCGACCCGGACAGGGGGGAGACCCAGTACTTC
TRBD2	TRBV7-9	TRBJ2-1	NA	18	CASSPRRGTGGYSNEQFF	TGTGCCAGCAGCCCGCGGAGAGGTACGGGAGGGTACTCCAATGAGCAGTTCTTC
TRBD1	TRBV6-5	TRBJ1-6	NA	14	CASSLRDSNSPLHF	TGTGCCAGCAGTCTCCGGGACAGTAATTCACCCCTCCACTTT
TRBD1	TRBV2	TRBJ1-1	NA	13	CASDGTGVPEAFF	TGTGCCAGCGACGGGACAGGCGTCCCTGAAGCTTTCTTT
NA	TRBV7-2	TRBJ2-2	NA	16	CASSPSLATGTGELFF	TGTGCCAGCAGCCCCAGCCTAGCGACGGGCACCGGGGAGCTGTTTTTT
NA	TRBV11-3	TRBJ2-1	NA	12	CASSLARNEQFF	TGTGCCAGCAGCTTAGCTAGGAATGAGCAGTTCTTC
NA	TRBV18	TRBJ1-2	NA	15	CASSPQGRSNYGYTF	TGTGCCAGCTCACCACAGGGGCGGTCTAACTATGGCTACACCTTC
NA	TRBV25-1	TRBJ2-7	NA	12	CASSDPAYEQYF	TGTGCCAGCAGTGACCCCGCCTACGAGCAGTACTTC
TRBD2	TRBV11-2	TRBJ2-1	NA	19	CASSLGPGVAGTSYNEQFF	TGTGCCAGCAGCTTAGGGCCCGGGGTAGCGGGAACCTCCTACAATGAGCAGTTCTTC
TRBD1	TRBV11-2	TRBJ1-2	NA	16	CASSLVGDRGLYGYTF	TGTGCCAGCAGCTTAGTTGGGGACAGGGGATTGTATGGCTACACCTTC
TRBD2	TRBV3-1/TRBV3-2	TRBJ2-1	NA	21	CASSPLEAKRENVVVVGEQFF	TGTGCCAGCAGCCCCCTCGAAGCGAAGCGGGAGAATGTAGTGGTGGTCGGTGAGCAGTTCTTC
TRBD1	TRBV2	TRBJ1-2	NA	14	CASSDRGVNYGYTF	TGTGCCAGCAGTGACAGGGGGGTAAACTATGGCTACACCTTC
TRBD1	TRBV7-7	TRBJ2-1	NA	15	CASSLGQGIRNEQFF	TGTGCTAGCAGCCTGGGACAGGGTATTAGGAATGAGCAGTTCTTC
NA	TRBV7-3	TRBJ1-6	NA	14	CASSPGGAGSPLHF	TGTGCCAGCAGCCCGGGGGGGGCTGGATCACCCCTCCACTTT
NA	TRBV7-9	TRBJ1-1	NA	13	CASSYYKDTEAFF	TGTGCCAGCAGCTACTACAAGGACACTGAAGCTTTCTTT
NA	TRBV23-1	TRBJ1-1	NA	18	CASSQSKARRSRNTEAFF	TGCGCCAGCAGTCAATCGAAGGCCCGGCGGAGCCGGAACACTGAAGCTTTCTTT
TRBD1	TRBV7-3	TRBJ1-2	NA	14	CASSLTSDRDGYTF	TGTGCCAGCAGCTTAACGTCGGACAGGGACGGCTACACCTTC
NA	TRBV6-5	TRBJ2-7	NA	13	CASSTTTNGGQYF	TGTGCCAGCAGTACGACGACCAACGGCGGGCAGTACTTC
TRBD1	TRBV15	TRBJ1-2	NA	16	CATSGEGTGALSGYTF	TGTGCCACCAGCGGGGAGGGGACAGGTGCCCTATCCGGCTACACCTTC
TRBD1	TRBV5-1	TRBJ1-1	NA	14	CASSEGQGATEAFF	TGCGCCAGCAGCGAGGGACAGGGGGCGACTGAAGCTTTCTTT
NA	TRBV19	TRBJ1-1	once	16	CASSTGQLLVHTEAFF	TGTGCCAGTAGTACGGGACAACTCCTGGTGCACACTGAAGCTTTCTTT
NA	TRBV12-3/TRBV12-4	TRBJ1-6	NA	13	CASSFRENSPLHF	TGTGCCAGCAGTTTTAGGGAGAATTCACCCCTCCACTTT
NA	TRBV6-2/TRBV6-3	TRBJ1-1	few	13	CASSRAGTPEAFF	TGTGCCAGCAGTAGAGCCGGGACTCCTGAAGCTTTCTTT
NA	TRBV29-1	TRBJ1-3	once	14	CSVDTDSSGNTIYF	TGCAGCGTCGACACGGACAGCTCTGGAAACACCATATATTTT
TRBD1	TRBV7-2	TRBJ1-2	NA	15	CASSLGQGVNYGYTF	TGTGCCAGCAGCTTGGGACAGGGGGTAAACTATGGCTACACCTTC
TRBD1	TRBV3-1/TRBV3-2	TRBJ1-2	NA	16	CASSQDSGQGASGYTF	TGTGCCAGCAGCCAAGATTCGGGACAGGGGGCAAGTGGCTACACCTTC
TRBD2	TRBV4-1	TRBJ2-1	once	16	CASRRDRLAGVGEQFF	TGCGCCAGCCGTAGGGATAGACTAGCGGGAGTAGGTGAGCAGTTCTTC
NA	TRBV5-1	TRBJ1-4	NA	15	CASSKDRIPNEKLFF	TGCGCCAGCAGCAAAGACAGGATACCTAATGAAAAACTGTTTTTT
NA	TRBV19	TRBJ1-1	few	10	CASGTGGAFF	TGTGCCAGTGGAACAGGAGGGGCTTTCTTT
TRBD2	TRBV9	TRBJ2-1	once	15	CASSGTSGPYNEQFF	TGTGCCAGCAGCGGAACTAGCGGACCCTACAATGAGCAGTTCTTC
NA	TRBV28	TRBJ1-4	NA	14	CASSPGGSGEKLFF	TGTGCCAGCAGCCCCGGCGGCAGCGGGGAAAAACTGTTTTTT
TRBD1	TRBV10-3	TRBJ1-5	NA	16	CAISASGTGANQPQHF	TGTGCCATCAGTGCGAGTGGGACAGGGGCCAATCAGCCCCAGCATTTT
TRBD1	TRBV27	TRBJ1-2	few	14	CASSSQDRVGGYTF	TGTGCCAGCAGTTCACAGGACAGGGTAGGAGGCTACACCTTC
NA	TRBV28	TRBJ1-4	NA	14	CASSTDRFNEKLFF	TGTGCCAGCAGCACCGACAGGTTTAATGAAAAACTGTTTTTT
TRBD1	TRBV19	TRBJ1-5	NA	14	CASSRLGGGQPQHF	TGTGCCAGCTCGAGGTTAGGGGGCGGTCAGCCCCAGCATTTT
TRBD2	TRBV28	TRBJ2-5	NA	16	CASSLTVGEGQETQYF	TGTGCCAGCAGTTTAACGGTGGGGGAGGGCCAAGAGACCCAGTACTTC
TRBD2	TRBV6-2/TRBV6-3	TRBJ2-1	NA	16	CASSYPSRLAEGEQFF	TGTGCCAGCAGTTACCCCTCGAGACTAGCGGAGGGAGAGCAGTTCTTC